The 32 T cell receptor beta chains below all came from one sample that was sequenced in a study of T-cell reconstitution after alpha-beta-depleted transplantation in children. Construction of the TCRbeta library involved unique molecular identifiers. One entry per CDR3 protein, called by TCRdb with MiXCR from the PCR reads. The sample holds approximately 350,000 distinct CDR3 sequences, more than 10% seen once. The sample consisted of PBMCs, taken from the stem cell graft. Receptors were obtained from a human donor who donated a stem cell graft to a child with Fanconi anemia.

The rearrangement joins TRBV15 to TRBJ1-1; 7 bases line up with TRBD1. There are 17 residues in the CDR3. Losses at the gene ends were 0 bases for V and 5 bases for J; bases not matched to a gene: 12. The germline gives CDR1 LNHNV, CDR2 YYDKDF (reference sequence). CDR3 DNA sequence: TGTGCCACCAGCAGAGACCTCCAGGGGGAAAAGGGGACTGAAGCTTTCTTT. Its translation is CATSRDLQGEKGTEAFF. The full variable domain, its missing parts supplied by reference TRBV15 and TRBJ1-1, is DAMVIQNPRYQVTQFGKPVTLSCSQTLNHNVMYWYQQKSSQAPKLLFHYYDKDFNNEADTPDNFQSRRPNTSFCFLDIRSPGLGDTAMYLCATSRDLQGEKGTEAFFGQGTRLTVV.

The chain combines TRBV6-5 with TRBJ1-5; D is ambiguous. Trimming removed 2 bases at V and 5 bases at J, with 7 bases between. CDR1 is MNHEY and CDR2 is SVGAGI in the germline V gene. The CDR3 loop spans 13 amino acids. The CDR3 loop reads CASSYAGYQPQHF. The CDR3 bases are TGTGCCAGCAGTTACGCGGGCTATCAGCCCCAGCATTTT.

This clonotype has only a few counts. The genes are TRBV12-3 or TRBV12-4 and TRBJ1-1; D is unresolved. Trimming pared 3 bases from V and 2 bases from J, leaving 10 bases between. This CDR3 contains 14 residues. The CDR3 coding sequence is TGTGCCAGCAGTTTGTGGTTGGGAAACACTGAAGCTTTCTTT. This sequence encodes CASSLWLGNTEAFF.

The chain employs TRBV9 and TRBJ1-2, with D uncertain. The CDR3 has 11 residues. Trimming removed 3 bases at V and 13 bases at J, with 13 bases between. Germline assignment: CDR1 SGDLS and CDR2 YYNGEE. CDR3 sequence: CASSGKETPTF. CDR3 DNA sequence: TGTGCCAGCAGCGGGAAGGAGACTCCCACCTTC.

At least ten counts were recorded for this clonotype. CDR3 sequence: CASSLSASGGTDTQYF. Written as DNA, the CDR3 is TGTGCCAGCAGCTTATCGGCTAGCGGGGGCACAGATACGCAGTATTTT. The chain has TRBV7-6 and TRBJ2-3, with 9 nucleotides matching TRBD2. The V and J ends lost 2 bases and 1 base, in that order; junction bases with no gene match: 4. The CDR3 sequence is 16 residues long. Germline V gene data show CDR1 as SGHVS and CDR2 as FNYEAQ.

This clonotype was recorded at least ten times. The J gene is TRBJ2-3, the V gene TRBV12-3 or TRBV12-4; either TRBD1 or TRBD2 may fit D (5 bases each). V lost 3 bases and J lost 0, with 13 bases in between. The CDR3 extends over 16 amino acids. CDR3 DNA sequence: TGTGCCAGCAGTTTCGCCGGGACGTCTAGCACAGATACGCAGTATTTT. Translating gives CASSFAGTSSTDTQYF.

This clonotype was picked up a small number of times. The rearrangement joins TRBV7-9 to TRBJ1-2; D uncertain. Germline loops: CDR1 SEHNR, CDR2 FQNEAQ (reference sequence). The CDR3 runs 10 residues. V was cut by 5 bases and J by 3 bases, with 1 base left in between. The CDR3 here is CASSDYGYTF. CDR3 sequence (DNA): TGTGCCAGCAGCGACTATGGCTACACCTTC.

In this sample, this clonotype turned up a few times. CDR3 nucleotides: TGTGCCAGCAGCAATACCCCGGGACAGGGACTATTGGAAAAACTGTTTTTT. Protein: CASSNTPGQGLLEKLFF. The chain has TRBV7-8 and TRBJ1-4, with 9 bases that match TRBD1. Germline lookup yields CDR1 SGHVS and CDR2 FQNEAQ. The CDR3 length is 17 residues. The V segment lost 5 bases and the J segment 8 bases; nucleotides outside the gene matches: 15.

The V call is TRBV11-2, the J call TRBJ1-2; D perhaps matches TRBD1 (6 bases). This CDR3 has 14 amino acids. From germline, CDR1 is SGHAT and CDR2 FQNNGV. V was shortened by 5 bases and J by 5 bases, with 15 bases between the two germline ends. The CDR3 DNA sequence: TGTGCCAGCAGCCCCAACCCTACAGGGTATGGCTACACCTTC. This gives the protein CASSPNPTGYGYTF.

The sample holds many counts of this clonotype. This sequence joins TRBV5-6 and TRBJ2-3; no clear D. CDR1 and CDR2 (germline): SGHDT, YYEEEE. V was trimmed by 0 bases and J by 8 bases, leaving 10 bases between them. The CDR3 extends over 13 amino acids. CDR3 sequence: CASSLAESATQYF. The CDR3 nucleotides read TGTGCCAGCAGCTTGGCCGAGTCCGCTACGCAGTATTTT.

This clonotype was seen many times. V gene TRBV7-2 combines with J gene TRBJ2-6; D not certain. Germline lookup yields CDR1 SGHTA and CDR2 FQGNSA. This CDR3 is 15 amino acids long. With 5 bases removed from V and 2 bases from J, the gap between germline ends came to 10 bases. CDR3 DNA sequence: TGTGCCAGCAGCCGGACCTTGGCTGGGGCCAACGTCCTGACTTTC. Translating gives CASSRTLAGANVLTF.

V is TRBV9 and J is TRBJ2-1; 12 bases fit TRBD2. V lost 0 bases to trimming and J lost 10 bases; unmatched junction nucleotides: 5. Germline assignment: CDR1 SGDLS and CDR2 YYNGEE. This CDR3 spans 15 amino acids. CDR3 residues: CASSVALAGGPEQFF. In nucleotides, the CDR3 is TGTGCCAGCAGCGTAGCTCTAGCGGGGGGGCCAGAGCAGTTCTTC.

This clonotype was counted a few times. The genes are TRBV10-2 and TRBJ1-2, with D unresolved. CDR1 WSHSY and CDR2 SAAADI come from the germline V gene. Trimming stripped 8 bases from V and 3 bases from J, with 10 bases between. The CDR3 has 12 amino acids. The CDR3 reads CASGSGYYGYTF. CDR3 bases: TGCGCCAGCGGGAGCGGCTACTATGGCTACACCTTC.

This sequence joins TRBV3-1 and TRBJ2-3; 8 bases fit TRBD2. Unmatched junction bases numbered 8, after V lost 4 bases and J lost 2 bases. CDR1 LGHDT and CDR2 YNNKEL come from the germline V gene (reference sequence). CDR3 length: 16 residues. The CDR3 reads CASSLRGGPNTDTQYF. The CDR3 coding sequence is TGTGCCAGCAGCCTCCGGGGGGGCCCTAACACAGATACGCAGTATTTT.

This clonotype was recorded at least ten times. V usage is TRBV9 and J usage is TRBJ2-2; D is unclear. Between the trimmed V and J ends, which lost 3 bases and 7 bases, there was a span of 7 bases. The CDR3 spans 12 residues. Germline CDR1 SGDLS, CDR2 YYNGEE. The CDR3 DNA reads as TGTGCCAGCAGCGCCTGGAGCGGGGAGCTGTTTTTT. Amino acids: CASSAWSGELFF.

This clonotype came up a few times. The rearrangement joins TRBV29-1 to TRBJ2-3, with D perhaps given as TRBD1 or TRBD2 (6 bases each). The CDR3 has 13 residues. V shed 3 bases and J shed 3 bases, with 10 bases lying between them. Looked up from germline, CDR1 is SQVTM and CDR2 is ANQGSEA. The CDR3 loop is CSVDRRGTDTQYF. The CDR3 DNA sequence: TGCAGCGTTGACAGGAGGGGGACAGATACGCAGTATTTT.

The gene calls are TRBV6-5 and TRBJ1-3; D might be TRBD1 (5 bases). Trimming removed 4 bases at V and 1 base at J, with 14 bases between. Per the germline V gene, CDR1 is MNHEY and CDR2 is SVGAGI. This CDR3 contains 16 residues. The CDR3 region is CASSSQGEGSGNTIYF. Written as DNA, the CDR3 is TGTGCCAGCAGTTCCCAGGGAGAAGGGTCTGGAAACACCATATATTTT.

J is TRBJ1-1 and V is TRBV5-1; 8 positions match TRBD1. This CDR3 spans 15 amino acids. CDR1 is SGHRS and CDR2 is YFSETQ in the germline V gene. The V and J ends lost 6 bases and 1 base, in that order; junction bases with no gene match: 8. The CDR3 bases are TGCGCCAGCACCGCCCAGGGGGCGCGGAACACTGAAGCTTTCTTT. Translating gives CASTAQGARNTEAFF.

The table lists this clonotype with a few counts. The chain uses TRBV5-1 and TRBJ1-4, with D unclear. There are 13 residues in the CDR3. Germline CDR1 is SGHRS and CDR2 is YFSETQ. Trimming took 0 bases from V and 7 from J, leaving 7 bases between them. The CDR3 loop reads CASSLGLGEKLFF. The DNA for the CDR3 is TGCGCCAGCAGCTTGGGACTGGGTGAAAAACTGTTTTTT.

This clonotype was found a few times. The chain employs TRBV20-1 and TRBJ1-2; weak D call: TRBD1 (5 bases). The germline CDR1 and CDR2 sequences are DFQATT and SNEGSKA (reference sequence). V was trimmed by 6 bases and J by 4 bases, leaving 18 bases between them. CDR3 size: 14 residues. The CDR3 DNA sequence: TGCAGTGCCTCAACCGGTTCGAGGGGCTATGGCTACACCTTC. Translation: CSASTGSRGYGYTF.

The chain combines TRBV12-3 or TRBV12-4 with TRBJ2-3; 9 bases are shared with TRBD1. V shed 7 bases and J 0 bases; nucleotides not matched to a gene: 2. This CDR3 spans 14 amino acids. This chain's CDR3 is CASMGQGSTDTQYF. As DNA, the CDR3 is TGTGCCAGCATGGGACAGGGAAGCACAGATACGCAGTATTTT.

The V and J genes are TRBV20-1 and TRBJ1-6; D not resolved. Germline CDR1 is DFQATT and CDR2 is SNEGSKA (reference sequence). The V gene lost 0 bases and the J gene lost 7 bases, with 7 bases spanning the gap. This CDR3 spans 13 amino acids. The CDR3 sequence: CSAREDRNSPLHF. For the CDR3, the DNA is TGCAGTGCTAGAGAAGATCGGAATTCACCCCTCCACTTT.

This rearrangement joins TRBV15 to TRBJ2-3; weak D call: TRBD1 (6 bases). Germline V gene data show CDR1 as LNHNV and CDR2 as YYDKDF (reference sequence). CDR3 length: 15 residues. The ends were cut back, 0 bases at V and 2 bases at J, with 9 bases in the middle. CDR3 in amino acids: CATSRDRTVTDTQYF. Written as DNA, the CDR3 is TGTGCCACCAGCAGAGATCGGACAGTCACAGATACGCAGTATTTT.

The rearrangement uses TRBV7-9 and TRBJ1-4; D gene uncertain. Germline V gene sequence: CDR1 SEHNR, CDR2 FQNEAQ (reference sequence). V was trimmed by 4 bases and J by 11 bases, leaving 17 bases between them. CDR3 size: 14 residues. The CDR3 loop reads CASSSNDGYGKLFF. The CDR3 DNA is TGTGCCAGCAGCTCCAATGACGGTTATGGGAAACTGTTTTTT.

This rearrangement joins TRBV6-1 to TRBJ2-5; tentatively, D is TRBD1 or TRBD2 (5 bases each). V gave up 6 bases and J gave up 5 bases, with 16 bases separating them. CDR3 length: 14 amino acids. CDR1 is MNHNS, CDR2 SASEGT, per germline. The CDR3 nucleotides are TGTGCCAGCAGGATAACGGGACGTGGTGAGACCCAGTACTTC. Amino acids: CASRITGRGETQYF.

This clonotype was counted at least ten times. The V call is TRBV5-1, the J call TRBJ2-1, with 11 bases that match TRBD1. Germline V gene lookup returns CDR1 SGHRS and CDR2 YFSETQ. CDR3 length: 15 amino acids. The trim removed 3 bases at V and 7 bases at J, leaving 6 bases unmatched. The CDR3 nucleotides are TGCGCCAGCAGCTGGACAGGGGGCTTATCAAATGAGCAGTTCTTC. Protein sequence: CASSWTGGLSNEQFF.

The CDR3 loop is CASSSFITGSDQPQHF. The DNA for the CDR3 is TGTGCCAGCAGCTCCTTTATAACAGGGTCAGATCAGCCCCAGCATTTT. The rearrangement links TRBV11-2 to TRBJ1-5, with D perhaps TRBD1 (6 bases). V gave up 4 bases and J gave up 5 bases, with 18 bases separating them. Germline values: CDR1 SGHAT, CDR2 FQNNGV. The CDR3 length is 16 residues.

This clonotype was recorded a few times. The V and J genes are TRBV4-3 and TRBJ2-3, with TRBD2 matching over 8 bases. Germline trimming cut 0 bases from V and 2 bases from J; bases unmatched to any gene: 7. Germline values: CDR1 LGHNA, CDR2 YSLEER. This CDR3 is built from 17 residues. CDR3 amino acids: CASSQDIGGGLTDTQYF. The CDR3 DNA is TGCGCCAGCAGCCAAGATATCGGGGGGGGCCTCACAGATACGCAGTATTTT.

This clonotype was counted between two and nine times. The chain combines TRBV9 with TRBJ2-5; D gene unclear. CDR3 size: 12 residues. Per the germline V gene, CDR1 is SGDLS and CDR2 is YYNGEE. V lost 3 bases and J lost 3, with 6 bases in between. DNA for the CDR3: TGTGCCAGCAGCGCCAACGAAGAGACCCAGTACTTC. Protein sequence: CASSANEETQYF.

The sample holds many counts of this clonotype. The CDR3: CASSQASGGFSYNEQFF. CDR3 nucleotide sequence: TGCGCCAGCAGCCAGGCTAGCGGGGGTTTCTCCTACAATGAGCAGTTCTTC. V usage is TRBV4-3 and J usage is TRBJ2-1; 10 bases fit TRBD2. The germline gives CDR1 LGHNA, CDR2 YSLEER. V was pared by 3 bases and J by 0 bases, with 5 bases of the junction left unmatched. This CDR3 spans 17 amino acids.

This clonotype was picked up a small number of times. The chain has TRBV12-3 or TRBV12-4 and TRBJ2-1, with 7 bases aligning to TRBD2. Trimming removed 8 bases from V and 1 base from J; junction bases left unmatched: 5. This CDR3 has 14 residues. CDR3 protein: CASRGGVSYNEQFF. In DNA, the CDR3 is TGTGCCAGCCGTGGGGGGGTTTCCTACAATGAGCAGTTCTTC.

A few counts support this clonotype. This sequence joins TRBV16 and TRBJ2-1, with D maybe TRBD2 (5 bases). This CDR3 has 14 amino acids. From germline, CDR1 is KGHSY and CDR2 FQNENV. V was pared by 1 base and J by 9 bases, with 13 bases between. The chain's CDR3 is CASSQLREFVEQFF. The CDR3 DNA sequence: TGTGCCAGCAGCCAATTGAGGGAATTCGTTGAGCAGTTCTTC.